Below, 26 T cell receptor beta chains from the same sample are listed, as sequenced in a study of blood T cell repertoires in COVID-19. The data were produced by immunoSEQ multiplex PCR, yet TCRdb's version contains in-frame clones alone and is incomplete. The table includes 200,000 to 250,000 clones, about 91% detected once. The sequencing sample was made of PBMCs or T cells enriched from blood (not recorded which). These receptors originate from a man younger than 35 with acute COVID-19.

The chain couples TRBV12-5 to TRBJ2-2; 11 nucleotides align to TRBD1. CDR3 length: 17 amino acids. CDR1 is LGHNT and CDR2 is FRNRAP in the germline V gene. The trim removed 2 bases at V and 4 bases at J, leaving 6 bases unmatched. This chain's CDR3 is CASGLPGQGAFTGELFF. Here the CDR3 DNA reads TGTGCTAGTGGTTTGCCCGGACAGGGGGCGTTCACCGGGGAGCTGTTTTTT.

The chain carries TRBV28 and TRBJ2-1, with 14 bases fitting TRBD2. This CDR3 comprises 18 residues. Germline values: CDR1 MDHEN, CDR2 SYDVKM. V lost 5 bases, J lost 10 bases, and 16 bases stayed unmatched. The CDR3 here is CASSPTGTSGSTPWEQFF. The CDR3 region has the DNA TGTGCCAGCAGTCCAACCGGGACTAGCGGGAGTACCCCTTGGGAGCAGTTCTTC.

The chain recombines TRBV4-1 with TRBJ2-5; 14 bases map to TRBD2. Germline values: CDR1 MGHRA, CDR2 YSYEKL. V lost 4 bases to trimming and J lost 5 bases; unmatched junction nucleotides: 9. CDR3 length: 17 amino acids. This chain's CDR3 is CASSLLGLAGVGETQYF. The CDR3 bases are TGCGCCAGCAGCCTCCTGGGACTAGCGGGAGTAGGGGAGACCCAGTACTTC.

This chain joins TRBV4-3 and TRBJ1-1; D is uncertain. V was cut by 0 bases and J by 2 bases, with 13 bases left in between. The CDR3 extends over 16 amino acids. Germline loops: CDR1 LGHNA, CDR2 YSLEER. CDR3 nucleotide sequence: TGCGCCAGCAGCCAAGATATCGGCGGCGTCAACACTGAAGCTTTCTTT. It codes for CASSQDIGGVNTEAFF.

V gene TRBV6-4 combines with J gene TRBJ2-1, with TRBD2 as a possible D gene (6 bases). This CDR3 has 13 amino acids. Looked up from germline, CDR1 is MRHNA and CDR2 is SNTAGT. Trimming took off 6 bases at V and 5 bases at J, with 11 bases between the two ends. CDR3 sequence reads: CASSGSANNEQFF. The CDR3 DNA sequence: TGTGCCAGCAGCGGGAGTGCTAACAATGAGCAGTTCTTC.

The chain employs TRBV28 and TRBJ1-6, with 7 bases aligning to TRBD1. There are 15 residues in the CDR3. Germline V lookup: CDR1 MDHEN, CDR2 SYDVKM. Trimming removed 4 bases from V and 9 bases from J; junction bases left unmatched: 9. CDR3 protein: CASSSPTGDGSPLHF. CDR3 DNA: TGTGCCAGCAGTTCCCCCACAGGGGACGGTTCACCCCTCCACTTT. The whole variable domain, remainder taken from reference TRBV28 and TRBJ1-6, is DVKVTQSSRYLVKRTGEKVFLECVQDMDHENMFWYRQDPGLGLRLIYFSYDVKMKEKGDIPEGYSVSREKKERFSLILESASTNQTSMYLCASSSPTGDGSPLHFGNGTRLTVT.

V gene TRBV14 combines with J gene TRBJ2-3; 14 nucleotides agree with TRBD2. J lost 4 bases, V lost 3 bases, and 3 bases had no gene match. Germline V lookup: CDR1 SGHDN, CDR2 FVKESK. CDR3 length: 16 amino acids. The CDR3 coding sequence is TGTGCCAGCAGCCAGGGACTAGCGGGAGTTGCAGATACGCAGTATTTT. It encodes CASSQGLAGVADTQYF.

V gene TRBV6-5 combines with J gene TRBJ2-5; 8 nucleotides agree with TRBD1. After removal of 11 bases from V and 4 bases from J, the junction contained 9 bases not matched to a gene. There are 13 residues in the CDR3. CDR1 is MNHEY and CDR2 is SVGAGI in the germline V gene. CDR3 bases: TGTGCCGCGTCCGGGACAGGACGAGAGACCCAGTACTTC. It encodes CAASGTGRETQYF.

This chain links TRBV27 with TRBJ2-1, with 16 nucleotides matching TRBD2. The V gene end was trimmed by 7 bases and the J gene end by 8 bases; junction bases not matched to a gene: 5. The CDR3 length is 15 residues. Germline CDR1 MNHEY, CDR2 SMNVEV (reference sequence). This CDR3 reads CASTPGLAGGDEQFF. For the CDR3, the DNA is TGTGCCAGCACCCCGGGACTAGCGGGAGGGGATGAGCAGTTCTTC.

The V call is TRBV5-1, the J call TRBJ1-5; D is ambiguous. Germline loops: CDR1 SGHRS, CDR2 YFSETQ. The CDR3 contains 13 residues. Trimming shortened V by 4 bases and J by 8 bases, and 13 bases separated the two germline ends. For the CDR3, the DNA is TGCGCCAGCAGCAGTGGAGTTGGCGAGCCCCAGCATTTT. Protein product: CASSSGVGEPQHF.

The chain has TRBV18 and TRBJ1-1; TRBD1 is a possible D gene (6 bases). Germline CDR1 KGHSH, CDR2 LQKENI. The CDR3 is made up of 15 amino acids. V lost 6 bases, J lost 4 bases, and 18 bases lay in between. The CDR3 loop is CASSPGDRWGTEAFF. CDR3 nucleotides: TGTGCCAGCTCCCCTGGCGACAGGTGGGGCACTGAAGCTTTCTTT.

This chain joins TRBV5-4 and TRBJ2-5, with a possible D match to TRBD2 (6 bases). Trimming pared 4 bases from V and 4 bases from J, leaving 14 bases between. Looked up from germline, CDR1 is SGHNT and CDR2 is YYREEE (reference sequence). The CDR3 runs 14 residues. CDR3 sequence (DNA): TGTGCCAGCAGCCCTGAGGCGGGGCTAGAGACCCAGTACTTC. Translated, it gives CASSPEAGLETQYF.

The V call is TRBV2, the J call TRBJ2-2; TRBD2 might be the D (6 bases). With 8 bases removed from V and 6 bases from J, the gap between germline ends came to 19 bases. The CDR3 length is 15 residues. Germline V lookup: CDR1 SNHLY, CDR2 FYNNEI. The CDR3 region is CASSQGSWGAGELFF. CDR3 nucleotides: TGTGCCAGCTCCCAGGGATCCTGGGGGGCCGGGGAGCTGTTTTTT.

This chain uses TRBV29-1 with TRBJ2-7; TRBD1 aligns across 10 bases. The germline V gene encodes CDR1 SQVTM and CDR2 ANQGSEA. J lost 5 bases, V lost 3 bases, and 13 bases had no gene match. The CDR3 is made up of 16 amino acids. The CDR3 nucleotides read TGCAGCGTTGACGGAGTTGGGGACAGGGGTGACCACGAGCAGTACTTC. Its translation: CSVDGVGDRGDHEQYF.

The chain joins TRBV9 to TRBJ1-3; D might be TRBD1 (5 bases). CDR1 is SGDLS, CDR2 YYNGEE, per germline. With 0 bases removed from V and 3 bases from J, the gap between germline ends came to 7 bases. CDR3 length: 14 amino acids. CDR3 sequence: CASSVGGRGNTIYF. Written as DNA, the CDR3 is TGTGCCAGCAGCGTAGGGGGCCGTGGAAACACCATATATTTT.

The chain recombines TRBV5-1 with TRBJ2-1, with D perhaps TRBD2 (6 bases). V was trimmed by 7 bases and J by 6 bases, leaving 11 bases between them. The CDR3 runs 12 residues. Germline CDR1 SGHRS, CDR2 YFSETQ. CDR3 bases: TGCGCCAGCCAAACGGGAGTCAATGAGCAGTTCTTC. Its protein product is CASQTGVNEQFF.

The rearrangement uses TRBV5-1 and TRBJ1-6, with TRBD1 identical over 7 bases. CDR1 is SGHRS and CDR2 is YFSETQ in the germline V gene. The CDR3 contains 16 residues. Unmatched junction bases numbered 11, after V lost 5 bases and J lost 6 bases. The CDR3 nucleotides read TGCGCCAGCAGTTCTGCCTACAGGGGCCTTAATTCACCCCTCCACTTT. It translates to CASSSAYRGLNSPLHF.

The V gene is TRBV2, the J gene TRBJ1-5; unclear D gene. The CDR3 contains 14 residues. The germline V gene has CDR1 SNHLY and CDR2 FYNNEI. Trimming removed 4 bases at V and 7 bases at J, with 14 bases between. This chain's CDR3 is CASSAEGLGQPQHF. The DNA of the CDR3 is TGTGCCAGCAGTGCGGAGGGATTGGGACAGCCCCAGCATTTT.

CDR3 DNA sequence: TGTGCCAGCAGTGAAGCCGCGGGGGGCGGCTACACCTTC. This encodes CASSEAAGGGYTF. V gene TRBV2 combines with J gene TRBJ1-2; D is perhaps TRBD1 (6 bases). The ends were cut back, 0 bases at V and 8 bases at J, with 10 bases in the middle. CDR3 length equals 13 residues. Germline CDR1 reads SNHLY; CDR2 reads FYNNEI.

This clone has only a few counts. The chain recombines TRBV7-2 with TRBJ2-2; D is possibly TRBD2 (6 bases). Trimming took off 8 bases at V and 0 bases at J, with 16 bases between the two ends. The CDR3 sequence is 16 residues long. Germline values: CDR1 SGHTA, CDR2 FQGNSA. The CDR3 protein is CASRGPGGANTGELFF. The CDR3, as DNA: TGTGCCAGCCGCGGACCCGGCGGGGCGAACACCGGGGAGCTGTTTTTT.

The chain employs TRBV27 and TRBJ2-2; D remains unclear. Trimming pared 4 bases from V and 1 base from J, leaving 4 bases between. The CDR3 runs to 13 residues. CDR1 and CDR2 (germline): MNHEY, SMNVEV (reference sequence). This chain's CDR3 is CASSSMNTGELFF. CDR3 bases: TGTGCCAGCAGTTCCATGAACACCGGGGAGCTGTTTTTT.

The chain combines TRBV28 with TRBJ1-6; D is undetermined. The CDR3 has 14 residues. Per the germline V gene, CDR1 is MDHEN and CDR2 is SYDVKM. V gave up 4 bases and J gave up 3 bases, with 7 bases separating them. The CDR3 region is CASSSTFYNSPLHF. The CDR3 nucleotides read TGTGCCAGCAGTTCGACTTTCTATAATTCACCCCTCCACTTT.

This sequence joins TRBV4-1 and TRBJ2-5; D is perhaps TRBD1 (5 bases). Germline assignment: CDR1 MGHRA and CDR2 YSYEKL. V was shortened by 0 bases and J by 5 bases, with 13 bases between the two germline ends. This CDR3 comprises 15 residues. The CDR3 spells CASSQDQGAGETQYF. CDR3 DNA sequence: TGCGCCAGCAGCCAAGACCAGGGTGCTGGGGAGACCCAGTACTTC.

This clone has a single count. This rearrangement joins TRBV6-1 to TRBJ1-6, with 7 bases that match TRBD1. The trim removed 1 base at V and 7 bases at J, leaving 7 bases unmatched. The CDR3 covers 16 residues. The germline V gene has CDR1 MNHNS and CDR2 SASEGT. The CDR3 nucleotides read TGTGCCAGCAGTGAAGTCGAGGGGGCCTTAAATTCACCCCTCCACTTT. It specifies CASSEVEGALNSPLHF.

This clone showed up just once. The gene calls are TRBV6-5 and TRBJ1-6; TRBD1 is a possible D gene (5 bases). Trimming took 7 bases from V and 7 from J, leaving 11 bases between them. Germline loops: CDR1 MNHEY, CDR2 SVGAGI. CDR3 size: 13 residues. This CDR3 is CASTSQGNSPLHF. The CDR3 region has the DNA TGTGCCAGCACCTCCCAGGGAAATTCACCCCTCCACTTT.

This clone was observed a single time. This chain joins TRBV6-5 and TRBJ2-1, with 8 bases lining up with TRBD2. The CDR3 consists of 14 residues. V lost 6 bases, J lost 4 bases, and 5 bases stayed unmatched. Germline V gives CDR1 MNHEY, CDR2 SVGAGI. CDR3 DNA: TGTGCCAGCAGGTCAGCGGGAGAGTACAATGAGCAGTTCTTC. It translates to CASRSAGEYNEQFF.